Detailed here is one TCR beta chain. Its binding antigen is unknown. The input lacks base qualities; no much larger clone sits a single base away. From V the trimming removes 5 bases and from J it removes 0 bases, while the gene matches leave 5 bases of the junction unaccounted for. From cysteine to phenylalanine, the CDR3 is 15 amino acids long. The kept DNA is CDR3 alone, 45 bases in frame from the first base. The germline V gene yields SGHTA for CDR1 and FQGTGA for CDR2. The sample comes from a study of blood T cell repertoires in COVID-19 (dated by TCRdb to 2020 to 2022). Some background on the complete study: The collaborator samples originated in the United States, Italy and Spain and spanned the acute and convalescent phases of COVID-19. The material from the prospective study consisted of cDNA or gDNA derived from T cells, B-cell-depleted T cells, or PBMCs. Subjects who had been exposed to COVID-19, were actively infected with it, or had recovered from it provided the deeply sampled blood TCRbeta repertoires that made up the dataset. The repertoires were made available in a free public database intended to serve as a resource for research on the immune response to SARS-CoV-2. Samples were obtained from the ongoing ImmuneRACE study (first 160 participants) and from some 1,300 subjects provided by 6 global collaborators. A de-identified subject ID, COVID-19 status, age in years and sex were almost always included in the sample metadata. Where available, HLA class I and class II types were taken from metadata supplied by the sample provider and were not determined by assay-based typing.

TCRbeta CDR3 regions were amplified from genomic DNA by means of the immunoSEQ Assay, a bias-controlled multiplex PCR. Concerning the study's data processing: Nucleated cell counts per sample were estimated from amplification of reference gene primers within the assay. To quantify the absolute abundance of each unique TCRbeta CDR3 rearrangement, sequence reads were collapsed and filtered. For each sample, productive Simpson clonality was calculated as the square root of Simpson's diversity index across productive rearrangements. The immuneACCESS repertoire file appears here via TCRdb, limited to in-frame rearrangements. These files lack a portion of the clones; in checked studies, under half of the deficit traces to unresolved V genes, and the cause of the others is not known. V and J calls plus clone size are reproduced from that table; the DNA served to infer D and trimming. This sample comprises about 80,000 clones, less than 85% of them detected only once. 16% of the sample is held by the ten biggest clonotypes.

The collaborating institutions used their own protocols to collect whole blood in K2EDTA tubes. Collaborator samples were shipped for TCRbeta analysis as frozen whole blood, isolated PBMCs, or DNA extracted from either sample type. Broader findings and caveats from the paper: How much clinical and demographic metadata was included differed by source and by participant, and the metadata was provided uncurated.

The receptor's source is a man aged 65 to 79 with active or convalescent COVID-19. The specimen was peripheral blood. Recombination linked TRBV7-3 to TRBJ2-7, and TRBD2 aligns with 9 junction nucleotides. The DNA sequence is given as TGTGCCAGCAGCCCCGGACTAGCGCGCTCCTACGAGCAGTACTTC. Its coded protein is CASSPGLARSYEQYF.